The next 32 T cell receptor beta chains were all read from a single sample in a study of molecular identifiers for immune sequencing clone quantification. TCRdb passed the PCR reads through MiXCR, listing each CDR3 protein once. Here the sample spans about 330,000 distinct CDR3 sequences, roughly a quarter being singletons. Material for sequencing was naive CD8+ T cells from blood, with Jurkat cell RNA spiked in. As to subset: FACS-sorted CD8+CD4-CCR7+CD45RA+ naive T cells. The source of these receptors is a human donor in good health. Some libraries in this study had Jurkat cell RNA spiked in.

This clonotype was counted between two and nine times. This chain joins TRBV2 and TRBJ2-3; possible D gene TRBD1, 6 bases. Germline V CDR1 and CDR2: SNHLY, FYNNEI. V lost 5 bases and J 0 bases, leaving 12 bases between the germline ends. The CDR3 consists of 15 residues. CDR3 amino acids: CASSPVGASTDTQYF. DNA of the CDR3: TGTGCCAGCAGTCCTGTGGGGGCTAGCACAGATACGCAGTATTTT.

The CDR3 reads CASGVVGSTQETQYF. CDR3 coding DNA: TGTGCCAGCGGTGTGGTAGGGTCTACCCAAGAGACCCAGTACTTC. This rearrangement joins TRBV27 to TRBJ2-5; unclear D gene. This CDR3 region has 15 residues. Trimming cost V 8 bases and J 1 base, with 17 bases left between them. Per germline, CDR1 MNHEY and CDR2 SMNVEV (reference sequence).

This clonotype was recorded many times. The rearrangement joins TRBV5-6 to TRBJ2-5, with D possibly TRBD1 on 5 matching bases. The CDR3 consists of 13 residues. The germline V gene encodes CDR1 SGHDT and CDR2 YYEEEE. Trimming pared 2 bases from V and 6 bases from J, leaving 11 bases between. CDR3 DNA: TGTGCCAGCAGCTTCGGGCAGGGCCAGACCCAGTACTTC. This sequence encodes CASSFGQGQTQYF.

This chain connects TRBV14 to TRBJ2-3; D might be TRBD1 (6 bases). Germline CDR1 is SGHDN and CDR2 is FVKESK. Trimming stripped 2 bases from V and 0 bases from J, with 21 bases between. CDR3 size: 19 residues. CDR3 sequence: CASSQKSGGQTTSTDTQYF. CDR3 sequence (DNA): TGTGCCAGCAGCCAAAAATCTGGCGGACAGACGACTAGCACAGATACGCAGTATTTT.

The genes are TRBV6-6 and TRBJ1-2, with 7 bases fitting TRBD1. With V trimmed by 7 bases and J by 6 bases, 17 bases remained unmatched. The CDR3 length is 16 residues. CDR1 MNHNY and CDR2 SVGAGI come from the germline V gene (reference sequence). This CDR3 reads CASNNEGAREVHGYTF. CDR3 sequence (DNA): TGTGCCAGCAACAACGAGGGGGCGCGGGAAGTTCATGGCTACACCTTC.

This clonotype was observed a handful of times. CDR3 region: CASSLGASGHRDTQYF. CDR3 DNA sequence: TGTGCCAGCAGCTTGGGGGCTAGCGGGCACAGAGATACGCAGTATTTT. The J gene is TRBJ2-3, the V gene TRBV13; 8 positions agree with TRBD2. The CDR3 is 16 amino acids. From germline, CDR1 is PRHDT and CDR2 FYEKMQ (reference sequence). V dropped 3 bases and J dropped 5; count of bases not matched to a gene: 10.

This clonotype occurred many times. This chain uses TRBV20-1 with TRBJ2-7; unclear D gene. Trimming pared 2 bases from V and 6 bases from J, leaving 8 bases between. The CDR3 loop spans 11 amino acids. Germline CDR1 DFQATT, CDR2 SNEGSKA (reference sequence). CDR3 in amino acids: CSARLLIEQYF. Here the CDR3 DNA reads TGCAGTGCTAGACTATTGATCGAGCAGTACTTC.

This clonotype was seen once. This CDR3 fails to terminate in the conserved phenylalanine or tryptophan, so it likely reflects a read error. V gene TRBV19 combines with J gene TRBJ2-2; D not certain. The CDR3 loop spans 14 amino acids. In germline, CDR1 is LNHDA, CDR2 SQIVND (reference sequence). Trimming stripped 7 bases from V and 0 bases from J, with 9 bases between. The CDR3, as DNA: TGTGCCAGTATGCTAAGTCCGAACACCGGGGAGCTGTTTCTT. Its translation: CASMLSPNTGELFL.

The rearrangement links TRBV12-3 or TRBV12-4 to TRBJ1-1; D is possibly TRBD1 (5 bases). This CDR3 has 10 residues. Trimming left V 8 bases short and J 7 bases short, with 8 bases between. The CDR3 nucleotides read TGTGCCAGCCGGGGCGTTGAAGCTTTCTTT. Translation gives CASRGVEAFF.

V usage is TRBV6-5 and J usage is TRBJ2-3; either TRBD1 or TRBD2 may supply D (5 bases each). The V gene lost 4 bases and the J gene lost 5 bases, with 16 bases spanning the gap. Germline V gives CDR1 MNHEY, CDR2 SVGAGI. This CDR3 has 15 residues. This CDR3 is CASSFLGVGGDTQYF. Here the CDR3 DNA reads TGTGCCAGCAGTTTCCTGGGGGTGGGTGGAGATACGCAGTATTTT.

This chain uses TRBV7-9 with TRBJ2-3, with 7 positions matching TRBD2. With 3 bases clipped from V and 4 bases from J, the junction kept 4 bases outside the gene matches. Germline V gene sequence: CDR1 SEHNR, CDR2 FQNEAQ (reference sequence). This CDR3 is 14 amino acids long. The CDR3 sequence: CASSFSSGSDTQYF. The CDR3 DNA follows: TGTGCCAGCAGCTTCAGTAGCGGGTCAGATACGCAGTATTTT.

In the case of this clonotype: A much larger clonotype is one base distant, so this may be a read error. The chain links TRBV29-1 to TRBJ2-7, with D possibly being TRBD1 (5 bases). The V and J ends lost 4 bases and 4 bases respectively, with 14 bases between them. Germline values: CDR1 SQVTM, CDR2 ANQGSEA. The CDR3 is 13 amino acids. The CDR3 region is CSVAAGMGYEQYF. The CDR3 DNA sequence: TGCAGCGTTGCAGCAGGGATGGGTTACGAGCAGTACTTC.

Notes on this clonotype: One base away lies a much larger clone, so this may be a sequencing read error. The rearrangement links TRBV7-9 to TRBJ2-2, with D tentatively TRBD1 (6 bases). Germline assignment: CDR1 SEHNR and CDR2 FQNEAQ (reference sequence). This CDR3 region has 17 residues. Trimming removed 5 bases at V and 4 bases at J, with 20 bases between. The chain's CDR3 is CASSTDQTGSSTGELFF. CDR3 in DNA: TGTGCCAGCAGCACGGACCAGACAGGAAGCTCCACCGGGGAGCTGTTTTTT.

CDR3 nucleotide sequence: TGTGCCAGCAGTAAGTCTCCGGGACAGAGAGAAGAGACCCAGTACTTC. The encoded protein is CASSKSPGQREETQYF. This chain uses TRBV28 with TRBJ2-5, with 7 bases identical to TRBD1. Germline trimming cut 5 bases from V and 3 bases from J; bases unmatched to any gene: 12. The V gene's germline CDR1 is MDHEN and CDR2 SYDVKM. The CDR3 is 16 residues long.

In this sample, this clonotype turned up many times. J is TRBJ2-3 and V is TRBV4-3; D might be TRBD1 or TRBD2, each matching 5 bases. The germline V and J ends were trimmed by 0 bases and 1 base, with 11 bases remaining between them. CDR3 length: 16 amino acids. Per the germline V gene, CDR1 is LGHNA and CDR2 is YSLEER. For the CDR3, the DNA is TGCGCCAGCAGCCAAGATGGGACCGGGGGCACAGATACGCAGTATTTT. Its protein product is CASSQDGTGGTDTQYF.

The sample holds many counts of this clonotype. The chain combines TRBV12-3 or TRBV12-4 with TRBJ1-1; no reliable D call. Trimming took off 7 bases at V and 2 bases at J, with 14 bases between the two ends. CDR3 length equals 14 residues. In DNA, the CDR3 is TGTGCCAGCACCTATACGAGAGGTAACACTGAAGCTTTCTTT. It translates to CASTYTRGNTEAFF.

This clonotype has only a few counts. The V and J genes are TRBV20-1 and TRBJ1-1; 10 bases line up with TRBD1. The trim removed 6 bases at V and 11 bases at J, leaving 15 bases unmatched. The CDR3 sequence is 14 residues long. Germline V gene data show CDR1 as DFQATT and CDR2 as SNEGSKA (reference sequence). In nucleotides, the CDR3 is TGCAGTGCCCGACGGACAGGGGGATCAAGTGGGGCTTTCTTT. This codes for CSARRTGGSSGAFF.

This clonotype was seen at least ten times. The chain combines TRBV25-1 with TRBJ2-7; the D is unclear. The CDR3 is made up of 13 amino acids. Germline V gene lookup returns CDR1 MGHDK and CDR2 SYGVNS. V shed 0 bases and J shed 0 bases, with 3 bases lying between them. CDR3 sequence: CASSEYRSYEQYF. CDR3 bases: TGTGCCAGCAGTGAATATCGCTCCTACGAGCAGTACTTC.

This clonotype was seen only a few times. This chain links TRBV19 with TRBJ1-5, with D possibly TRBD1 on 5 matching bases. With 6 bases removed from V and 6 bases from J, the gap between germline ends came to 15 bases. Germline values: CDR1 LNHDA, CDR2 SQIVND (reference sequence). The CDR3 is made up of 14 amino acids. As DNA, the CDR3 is TGTGCCAGTAGAGGGGAAGGGTTGGGTCAGCCCCAGCATTTT. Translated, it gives CASRGEGLGQPQHF.

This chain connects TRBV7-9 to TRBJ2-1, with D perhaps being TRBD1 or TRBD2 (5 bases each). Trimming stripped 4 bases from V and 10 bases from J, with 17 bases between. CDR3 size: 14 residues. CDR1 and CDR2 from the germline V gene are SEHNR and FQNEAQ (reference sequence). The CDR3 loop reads CASSSWGTPHEQFF. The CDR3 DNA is TGTGCCAGCAGCTCCTGGGGGACCCCTCACGAGCAGTTCTTC.

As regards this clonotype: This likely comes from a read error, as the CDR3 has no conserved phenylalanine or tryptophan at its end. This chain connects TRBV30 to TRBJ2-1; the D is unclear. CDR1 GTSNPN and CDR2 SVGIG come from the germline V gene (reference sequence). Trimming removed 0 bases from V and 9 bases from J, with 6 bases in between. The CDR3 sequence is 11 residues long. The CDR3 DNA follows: TGTGCCTGGAGTGTAACGGTTGAGCAGTTCTTG. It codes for CAWSVTVEQFL.

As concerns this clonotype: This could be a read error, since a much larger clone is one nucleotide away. This chain's CDR3 is CASSVNNEQLF. The CDR3 DNA sequence: TGTGCCAGCAGCGTCAATAACGAACAGCTCTTC. The gene calls are TRBV9 and TRBJ2-1; D gene unclear. CDR1 is SGDLS, CDR2 YYNGEE, per germline. The CDR3 sequence is 11 residues long. The full variable domain, rest sourced from reference TRBV9 and TRBJ2-1, is DSGVTQTPKHLITATGQRVTLRCSPRSGDLSVYWYQQSLDQGLQFLIQYYNGEERAKGNILERFSAQQFPDLHSELNLSSLELGDSALYFCASSVNNEQLFGPGTRLTVL.

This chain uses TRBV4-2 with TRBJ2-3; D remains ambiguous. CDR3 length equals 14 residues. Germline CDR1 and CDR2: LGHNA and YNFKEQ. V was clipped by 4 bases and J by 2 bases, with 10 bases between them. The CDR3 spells CASSPVLFTDTQYF. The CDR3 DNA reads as TGTGCCAGCAGCCCGGTCCTATTCACAGATACGCAGTATTTT.

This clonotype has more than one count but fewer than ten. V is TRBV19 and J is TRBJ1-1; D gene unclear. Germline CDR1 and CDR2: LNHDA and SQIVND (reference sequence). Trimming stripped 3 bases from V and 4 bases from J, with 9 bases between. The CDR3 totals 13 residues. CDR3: CASSIGGITEAFF. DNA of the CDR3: TGTGCCAGTAGTATTGGTGGGATCACTGAAGCTTTCTTT.

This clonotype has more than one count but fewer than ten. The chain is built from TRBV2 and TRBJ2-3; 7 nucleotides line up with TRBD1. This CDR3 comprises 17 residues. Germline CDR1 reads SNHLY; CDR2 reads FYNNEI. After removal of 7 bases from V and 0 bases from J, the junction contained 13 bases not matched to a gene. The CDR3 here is CASTAGPTGESTDTQYF. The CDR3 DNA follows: TGTGCCAGCACCGCAGGACCCACAGGGGAAAGCACAGATACGCAGTATTTT.

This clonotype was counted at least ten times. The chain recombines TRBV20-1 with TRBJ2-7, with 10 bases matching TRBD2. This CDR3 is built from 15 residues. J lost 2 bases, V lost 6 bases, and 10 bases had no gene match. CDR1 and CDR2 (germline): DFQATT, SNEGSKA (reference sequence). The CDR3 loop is CSAYSLSGGAYEQYF. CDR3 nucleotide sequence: TGCAGTGCCTATTCCCTCAGCGGGGGGGCCTACGAGCAGTACTTC.

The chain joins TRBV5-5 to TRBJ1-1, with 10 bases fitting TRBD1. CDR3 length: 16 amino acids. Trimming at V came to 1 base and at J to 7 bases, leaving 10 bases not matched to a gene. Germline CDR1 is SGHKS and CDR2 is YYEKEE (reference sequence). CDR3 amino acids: CASSLHRGTGDIEAFF. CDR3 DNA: TGTGCCAGCAGCTTGCATCGTGGGACAGGGGACATTGAAGCTTTCTTT.

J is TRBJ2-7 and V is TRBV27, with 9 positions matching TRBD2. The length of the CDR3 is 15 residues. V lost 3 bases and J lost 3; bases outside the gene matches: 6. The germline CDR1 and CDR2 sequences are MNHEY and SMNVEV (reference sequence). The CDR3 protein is CASSLGRGGLYEQYF. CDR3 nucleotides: TGTGCCAGCAGTTTGGGGCGGGGGGGCCTCTACGAGCAGTACTTC.

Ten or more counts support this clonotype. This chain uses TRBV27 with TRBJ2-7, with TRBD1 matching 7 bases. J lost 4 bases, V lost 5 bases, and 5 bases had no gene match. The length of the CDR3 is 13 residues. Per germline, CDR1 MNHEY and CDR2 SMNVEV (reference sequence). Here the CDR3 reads CASSPGQLYEQYF. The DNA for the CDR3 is TGTGCCAGCAGTCCGGGACAGCTTTACGAGCAGTACTTC.

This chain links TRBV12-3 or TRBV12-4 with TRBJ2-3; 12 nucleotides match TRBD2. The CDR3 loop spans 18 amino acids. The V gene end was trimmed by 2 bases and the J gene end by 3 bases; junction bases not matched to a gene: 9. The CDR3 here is CASSLTTSGGTGTDTQYF. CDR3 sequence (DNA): TGTGCCAGCAGTTTAACGACTAGCGGGGGAACAGGGACAGATACGCAGTATTTT.

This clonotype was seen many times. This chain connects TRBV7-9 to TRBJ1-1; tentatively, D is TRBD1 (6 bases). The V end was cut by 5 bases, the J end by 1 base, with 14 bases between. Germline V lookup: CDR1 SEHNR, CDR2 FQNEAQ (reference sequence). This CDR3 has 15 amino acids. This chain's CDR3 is CASSPQGLGNTEAFF. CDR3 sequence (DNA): TGTGCCAGCAGCCCGCAGGGGTTGGGGAACACTGAAGCTTTCTTT.

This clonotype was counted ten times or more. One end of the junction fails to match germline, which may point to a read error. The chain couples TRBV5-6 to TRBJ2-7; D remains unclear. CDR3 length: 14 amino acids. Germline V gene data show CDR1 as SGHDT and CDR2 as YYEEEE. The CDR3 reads CASSLGPSSYEQYF. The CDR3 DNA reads TGCGCCAGCAGCCTTGGGCCCAGCTCCTACGAGCAGTACTTC.